The rows below give T cell receptor beta chains drawn from one sample of a study of Ad26.COV2.S vaccination and SARS-CoV-2 variants. Some clones are missing from TCRdb's copy, which holds only in-frame ones; the method was immunoSEQ multiplex PCR. Among hundreds of thousands of clones listed, about 90% were seen once. The sequencing here drew on peripheral blood, taken in a trial of Ad26.COV2.S vaccine versus placebo. Receptors were obtained from a person between 18 and 65 years old who received the Ad26.COV2.S COVID-19 vaccine or a placebo. Both conserved end residues are part of each CDR3. D genes are given only for firm matches. Some rows mark clone size as missing; the rest say once, few, many or name a class of expanded clone.

d_call: -; v_call: TRBV6-1; clone_size: few; j_call: TRBJ1-3; cdr3_nt: TGTGCCAGCAGTGACACAGGGCAGGGAGGAAACACCATATATTTT; cdr3_aa: CASSDTGQGGNTIYF
d_call: -; v_call: TRBV7-2; clone_size: -; j_call: TRBJ2-5; cdr3_nt: TGTGCCAGCAGCCCCGGGACTTCGCAGGGGACCCAGTACTTC; cdr3_aa: CASSPGTSQGTQYF
d_call: TRBD1; v_call: TRBV6-5; clone_size: -; j_call: TRBJ1-2; cdr3_nt: TGTGCCAGCAGTAAGGACAGGTTTTATGGCTACACCTTC; cdr3_aa: CASSKDRFYGYTF
d_call: TRBD2; v_call: TRBV5-1; clone_size: -; j_call: TRBJ2-2; cdr3_nt: TGCGCCAGCAGCCTGTCAGCGGGAGCCGCCGGGGAGCTGTTTTTT; cdr3_aa: CASSLSAGAAGELFF
d_call: TRBD2; v_call: TRBV12-5; clone_size: -; j_call: TRBJ2-1; cdr3_nt: TGTGCTAGTGGTTTCATTCCTAGCGGATACAATGAGCAGTTCTTC; cdr3_aa: CASGFIPSGYNEQFF
d_call: TRBD1; v_call: TRBV4-1; clone_size: -; j_call: TRBJ1-1; cdr3_nt: TGCGCCAGCAGCCACTCGACAGGGAAGAACACTGAAGCTTTCTTT; cdr3_aa: CASSHSTGKNTEAFF
d_call: TRBD2; v_call: TRBV4-1; clone_size: -; j_call: TRBJ2-5; cdr3_nt: TGCGCCAGCAGCCAAGGACTAGCGGCTAAAGAGACCCAGTACTTC; cdr3_aa: CASSQGLAAKETQYF
d_call: TRBD2; v_call: TRBV2; clone_size: once; j_call: TRBJ2-3; cdr3_nt: TGTGCCAGCAGCAGAACTCCCTCCGGTAGCGGGAGGGCAGATACGCAGTATTTT; cdr3_aa: CASSRTPSGSGRADTQYF
d_call: TRBD2; v_call: TRBV30; clone_size: -; j_call: TRBJ2-1; cdr3_nt: TGTGCCTGGAGTCAAGGTACTAGCGGGAAGTTCTATGAGCAGTTCTTC; cdr3_aa: CAWSQGTSGKFYEQFF
d_call: -; v_call: TRBV7-6; clone_size: -; j_call: TRBJ2-1; cdr3_nt: TGTGCCAGCAGCCTAATAGGGCACAATGAGCAGTTCTTC; cdr3_aa: CASSLIGHNEQFF
d_call: -; v_call: TRBV6-5; clone_size: -; j_call: TRBJ1-4; cdr3_nt: TGTGCCAGCAGTTACCGCCGTGACAGACCCGAAAAACTGTTTTTT; cdr3_aa: CASSYRRDRPEKLFF
d_call: -; v_call: TRBV29-1; clone_size: -; j_call: TRBJ2-3; cdr3_nt: TGCAGCGTCTTAAGGTCCGCCGGGCCCTCACAGATACGGCACGCAGATACGCAGTATTTT; cdr3_aa: CSVLRSAGPSQIRHADTQYF
d_call: -; v_call: TRBV6-4; clone_size: -; j_call: TRBJ1-2; cdr3_nt: TGTGCCAGCAGTACTTCAGACAGTTATGGCTACACCTTC; cdr3_aa: CASSTSDSYGYTF
d_call: -; v_call: TRBV6-5; clone_size: once; j_call: TRBJ2-7; cdr3_nt: TGTGCCAGCAGTTCAAACAGGGTCTCCTACGAGCAGTACTTC; cdr3_aa: CASSSNRVSYEQYF
d_call: TRBD1; v_call: TRBV18; clone_size: -; j_call: TRBJ1-1; cdr3_nt: TGTGCCAGCTCTCGGACAGGGCGTTTCACTGAAGCTTTCTTT; cdr3_aa: CASSRTGRFTEAFF
d_call: TRBD2; v_call: TRBV27; clone_size: -; j_call: TRBJ2-7; cdr3_nt: TGTGCCAGCAGTCTCTCCGGGAGGGCCGCCTACGAGCAGTACTTC; cdr3_aa: CASSLSGRAAYEQYF
d_call: -; v_call: TRBV5-1; clone_size: -; j_call: TRBJ2-5; cdr3_nt: TGCGCCAGCAGCTTGGACCAAGAGACCCAGTACTTC; cdr3_aa: CASSLDQETQYF
d_call: -; v_call: TRBV5-1; clone_size: -; j_call: TRBJ2-2; cdr3_nt: TGCGCCAGCAGCTTGGGCCTGCGGGGGAACACCGGGGAGCTGTTTTTT; cdr3_aa: CASSLGLRGNTGELFF
d_call: TRBD1; v_call: TRBV5-6; clone_size: -; j_call: TRBJ1-2; cdr3_nt: TGTGCCAGCAGCTTGGGTCTGGGACAGGCTAATGCGGGCTACACCTTC; cdr3_aa: CASSLGLGQANAGYTF
d_call: -; v_call: TRBV5-6; clone_size: -; j_call: TRBJ2-2; cdr3_nt: TGTGCCAGCAGCTTTCTGCACGTGGCCGGGGAGCTGTTTTTT; cdr3_aa: CASSFLHVAGELFF
d_call: -; v_call: TRBV6-1; clone_size: few; j_call: TRBJ2-6; cdr3_nt: TGTGCCAGCAGTGAAGGGATCGGGCGTGGGGCCAACGTCCTGACTTTC; cdr3_aa: CASSEGIGRGANVLTF
d_call: TRBD2; v_call: TRBV7-2; clone_size: -; j_call: TRBJ2-7; cdr3_nt: TGTGCCAGCAGCTCAGGGACTAACCGGCCGTACGAGCAGTACTTC; cdr3_aa: CASSSGTNRPYEQYF
d_call: TRBD2; v_call: TRBV30; clone_size: -; j_call: TRBJ2-1; cdr3_nt: TGTGCCTGGAGTGAAGGGACTACGGGCATTGATGAGCAGTTCTTC; cdr3_aa: CAWSEGTTGIDEQFF
d_call: -; v_call: TRBV19; clone_size: -; j_call: TRBJ1-2; cdr3_nt: TGTGCCAGTAGTATAGGTGGGACTGCTAACTATGGCTACACCTTC; cdr3_aa: CASSIGGTANYGYTF
d_call: -; v_call: TRBV5-1; clone_size: -; j_call: TRBJ2-7; cdr3_nt: TGCGCCAGCAGCTTGGCCCCTAGGATGGAATACGAGCAGTACTTC; cdr3_aa: CASSLAPRMEYEQYF
d_call: -; v_call: TRBV7-8; clone_size: once; j_call: TRBJ2-3; cdr3_nt: TGTGCCAGCAGCTTAGCGCTTTTGGAGTCAGATACGCAGTATTTT; cdr3_aa: CASSLALLESDTQYF
d_call: -; v_call: TRBV30; clone_size: -; j_call: TRBJ2-3; cdr3_nt: TGTGCCTGGAGTGTAGAAGGGGATACGCAGTATTTT; cdr3_aa: CAWSVEGDTQYF
d_call: -; v_call: TRBV6-4; clone_size: -; j_call: TRBJ1-1; cdr3_nt: TGTGCCAGCAGTGTACGGACCATGAACACTGAAGCTTTCTTT; cdr3_aa: CASSVRTMNTEAFF
d_call: -; v_call: TRBV27; clone_size: -; j_call: TRBJ2-1; cdr3_nt: TGTGCCAGCATGGGAGGGGGGCCCCACAATGAGCAGTTCTTC; cdr3_aa: CASMGGGPHNEQFF
d_call: -; v_call: TRBV5-8; clone_size: -; j_call: TRBJ1-2; cdr3_nt: TGTGCCAGCAGCTCGACCTCGGGCAGGGAAAACTATGGCTACACCTTC; cdr3_aa: CASSSTSGRENYGYTF
d_call: -; v_call: TRBV6-5; clone_size: -; j_call: TRBJ1-1; cdr3_nt: TGTGCCAGCAGTCCTCTCAGGACATACACTGAAGCTTTCTTT; cdr3_aa: CASSPLRTYTEAFF
d_call: -; v_call: TRBV5-8; clone_size: -; j_call: TRBJ1-2; cdr3_nt: TGTGCCAGTAGCTTGTTCGCTAAAAGGGCCTATGGCTACACCTTC; cdr3_aa: CASSLFAKRAYGYTF
d_call: TRBD1; v_call: TRBV5-1; clone_size: -; j_call: TRBJ2-5; cdr3_nt: TGCGCCAGCTCCGAACAACAGGGGTACCAAGAGACCCAGTACTTC; cdr3_aa: CASSEQQGYQETQYF
d_call: -; v_call: TRBV5-6; clone_size: -; j_call: TRBJ1-1; cdr3_nt: TGTGCCAGCAGCTTGGGGACGCCGGGGACGGCTTTCTTT; cdr3_aa: CASSLGTPGTAFF
d_call: -; v_call: TRBV6-6; clone_size: -; j_call: TRBJ1-1; cdr3_nt: TGTGCCAGCAGTTATCCACAGGGAAACACTGAAGCTTTCTTT; cdr3_aa: CASSYPQGNTEAFF
d_call: -; v_call: TRBV6-5; clone_size: few; j_call: TRBJ1-5; cdr3_nt: TGTGCCAGCAGTTTGGGGGAGTATCAGCCCCAGCATTTT; cdr3_aa: CASSLGEYQPQHF
d_call: TRBD2; v_call: TRBV6-2/TRBV6-3; clone_size: once; j_call: TRBJ2-4; cdr3_nt: TGTGCCAGCAGTTTTCTGGAGAGGGGCGGGAGCACCAAAAACATTCAGTACTTC; cdr3_aa: CASSFLERGGSTKNIQYF
d_call: -; v_call: TRBV7-9; clone_size: -; j_call: TRBJ1-4; cdr3_nt: TGTGCCAGCAGCCCGGTTGCAACTAATGAAAAACTGTTTTTT; cdr3_aa: CASSPVATNEKLFF
d_call: -; v_call: TRBV7-2; clone_size: -; j_call: TRBJ1-6; cdr3_nt: TGTGCCAGCAGCTTGGACTGGGATTCACCCCTCCACTTT; cdr3_aa: CASSLDWDSPLHF
d_call: -; v_call: TRBV19; clone_size: -; j_call: TRBJ1-1; cdr3_nt: TGTGCCAGTAGTACAGGGTTCCATATGACTTTCTTT; cdr3_aa: CASSTGFHMTFF
d_call: -; v_call: TRBV11-3; clone_size: -; j_call: TRBJ1-3; cdr3_nt: TGTGCCAGCAGCCAAGGCTCGGAATCTGGAAACACCATATATTTT; cdr3_aa: CASSQGSESGNTIYF